This T cell receptor (beta chain) was retrieved from a study of CD8 T cells in Susac syndrome. Study summary: The sequenced Susac syndrome patients comprised roughly 6 with active disease and roughly 8 in remission.

cDNA came from around 0.54 to 1 ug RNA primed by random hexamers. MiXCR, applied by TCRdb to the immunoSEQ multiplex PCR reads, yields one record per CDR3 protein. The data hold about 210,000 distinct CDR3 sequences, with about 95% observed a single time. TEMRA cells were enriched by FACS, while CD8+ and CD4+ T cells were obtained through a negative isolation that was performed magnetically. The V gene lost 3 bases and the J gene lost 9 bases, with 12 bases spanning the gap. CDR3 size: 13 residues. The germline V gene has CDR1 MNHEY and CDR2 SVGAGI. This chain connects TRBV6-5 to TRBJ2-1, with D perhaps given as TRBD1 or TRBD2 (5 bases each). This clonotype was obtained from a human donor with Susac syndrome. Sequenced sample: CD4+ T cells from PBMCs. DNA for the CDR3: TGTGCCAGCAGTTATAAAGGGGAGAGTGAGCAGTTCTTC. Its protein product is CASSYKGESEQFF.